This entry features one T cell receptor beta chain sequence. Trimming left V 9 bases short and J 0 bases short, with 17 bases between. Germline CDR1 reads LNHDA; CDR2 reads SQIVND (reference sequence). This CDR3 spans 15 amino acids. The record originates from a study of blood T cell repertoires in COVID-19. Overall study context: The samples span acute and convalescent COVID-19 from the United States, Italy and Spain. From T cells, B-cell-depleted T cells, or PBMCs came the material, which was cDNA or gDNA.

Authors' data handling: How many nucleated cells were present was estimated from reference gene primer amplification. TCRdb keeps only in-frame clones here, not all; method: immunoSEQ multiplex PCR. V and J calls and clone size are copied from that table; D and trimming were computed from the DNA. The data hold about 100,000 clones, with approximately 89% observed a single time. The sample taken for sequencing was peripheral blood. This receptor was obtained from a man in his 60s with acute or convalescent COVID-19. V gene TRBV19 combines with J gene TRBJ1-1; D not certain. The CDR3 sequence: CASLPGFNMNTEAFF. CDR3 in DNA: TGTGCCAGCCTCCCGGGGTTTAACATGAACACTGAAGCTTTCTTT.